The 30 T cell receptor beta chains reported below all come from one sample, sequenced in a study of neurological immune-mediated disorders. Using its own MiXCR run on the 5' RACE reads, TCRdb lists one record per CDR3 protein. The sample contains approximately 52,000 distinct CDR3 sequences, approximately 3.5% of which appear only once. The sample comprised PBMCs. Every receptor here comes from a man in his forties with multiple sclerosis.

The table lists this clonotype with many counts. The chain employs TRBV5-5 and TRBJ2-1, with 9 bases lining up with TRBD2. With 2 bases clipped from V and 4 bases from J, the junction kept 4 bases outside the gene matches. The germline V gene encodes CDR1 SGHKS and CDR2 YYEKEE (reference sequence). CDR3 length equals 15 residues. DNA for the CDR3: TGTGCCAGCAGCTTTCTAGCGGGGTATTACAATGAGCAGTTCTTC. The encoded protein is CASSFLAGYYNEQFF.

The genes are TRBV6-5 and TRBJ2-5, with 7 bases aligning to TRBD2. The CDR3 is made up of 15 amino acids. Losses at the gene ends were 7 bases for V and 4 bases for J; bases not matched to a gene: 12. From germline, CDR1 is MNHEY and CDR2 SVGAGI. This chain's CDR3 is CASTHSPGGGETQYF. In DNA, the CDR3 is TGTGCCAGCACCCATAGTCCTGGCGGGGGAGAGACCCAGTACTTC.

This clonotype was seen at least ten times. The CDR3 DNA reads TGTGCCAGCACCCCAACCGGGACTAGCGGGGGGAGCGAGCAGTACTTC. It specifies CASTPTGTSGGSEQYF. V is TRBV9 and J is TRBJ2-7, with 15 bases lining up with TRBD2. V trimming: 6 bases; J trimming: 6 bases; junction bases outside the gene matches: 10. CDR3 length: 16 residues. Germline assignment: CDR1 SGDLS and CDR2 YYNGEE.

In its sample, this clonotype was seen many times. This chain connects TRBV20-1 to TRBJ1-5, with D uncertain. CDR3 length equals 17 residues. Trimming pared 0 bases from V and 0 bases from J, leaving 15 bases between. Germline V gene sequence: CDR1 DFQATT, CDR2 SNEGSKA (reference sequence). The CDR3 coding sequence is TGCAGTGCTAGAGATCCCGCCCGAGAGTATAGCAATCAGCCCCAGCATTTT. This encodes CSARDPAREYSNQPQHF.

This clonotype has at least ten counts. The V gene is TRBV12-3 or TRBV12-4, the J gene TRBJ1-1; no definite D call. V shed 7 bases and J shed 1 base, with 13 bases lying between them. This CDR3 has 14 amino acids. The CDR3 region has the DNA TGTGCCAGCACGGAGGAGGCAGGGAACACTGAAGCTTTCTTT. Translation gives CASTEEAGNTEAFF.

This clonotype was recorded at least ten times. The chain couples TRBV20-1 to TRBJ1-5; D is uncertain. The CDR3 is 13 amino acids. V lost 6 bases, J lost 4 bases, and 13 bases lay in between. CDR1 and CDR2 from the germline V gene are DFQATT and SNEGSKA (reference sequence). The CDR3 DNA is TGCAGTGCCCCGGCTACTTCTAATCAGCCCCAGCATTTT. This sequence encodes CSAPATSNQPQHF.

This clonotype was seen ten or more times. This sequence joins TRBV6-5 and TRBJ1-4; D is perhaps TRBD1 (5 bases). This CDR3 has 15 amino acids. Trimming removed 2 bases at V and 4 bases at J, with 11 bases between. CDR1 MNHEY and CDR2 SVGAGI come from the germline V gene. CDR3 in amino acids: CASSYLGRDNEKLFF. As DNA, the CDR3 is TGTGCCAGCAGTTACCTTGGCAGGGATAATGAAAAACTGTTTTTT.

This clonotype showed up many times. The chain carries TRBV10-3 and TRBJ1-1; D is possibly TRBD1 (5 bases). Looked up from germline, CDR1 is ENHRY and CDR2 is SYGVKD. The CDR3 spans 13 residues. The V end lost 6 bases, the J end lost 1 base, and 9 bases lay between the germline ends. The CDR3 sequence is CAIRDDRNTEAFF. The CDR3 DNA follows: TGTGCCATCAGGGACGACAGGAACACTGAAGCTTTCTTT.

This clonotype was seen repeatedly, ten times or more. This rearrangement joins TRBV28 to TRBJ1-5; D remains ambiguous. The germline V and J ends were trimmed by 6 bases and 0 bases, with 9 bases remaining between them. This CDR3 has 14 residues. CDR1 and CDR2 (germline): MDHEN, SYDVKM. The CDR3 sequence is CASRMFNSNQPQHF. DNA for the CDR3: TGTGCCAGCAGGATGTTTAATAGCAATCAGCCCCAGCATTTT.

A remark on this clonotype: Because the CDR3's place on the DNA is in doubt, the DNA is left out and the CDR3 is given as listed by TCRdb. CDR3 sequence: CASSFYICSAPLAQETQYF. V gene TRBV7-7 combines with J gene TRBJ2-5; the D call TRBD2 from the table was never checked on the DNA. Ends included, the CDR3 has 19 residues. Germline assignment: CDR1 SSHAT and CDR2 FNYEAQ (reference sequence).

The table lists this clonotype with many counts. The chain uses TRBV29-1 and TRBJ1-1; TRBD1 matches at 9 bases. Looked up from germline, CDR1 is SQVTM and CDR2 is ANQGSEA. V lost 7 bases to trimming and J lost 4 bases; unmatched junction nucleotides: 4. This CDR3 is built from 12 residues. The CDR3 is CSGLQGATEAFF. The CDR3 nucleotides read TGCAGCGGCCTACAGGGGGCCACTGAAGCTTTCTTT.

This clonotype was detected many times. The chain employs TRBV12-3 or TRBV12-4 and TRBJ2-5; TRBD2 is a possible D gene (6 bases). CDR3 length: 14 amino acids. Trimming took off 2 bases at V and 5 bases at J, with 12 bases between the two ends. CDR3 bases: TGTGCCAGCAGTTTAATACTAGCCGGCGAGACCCAGTACTTC. Protein sequence: CASSLILAGETQYF.

In its sample, this clonotype was seen many times. V and J are TRBV5-1 and TRBJ2-7; 8 bases line up with TRBD1. The germline V gene has CDR1 SGHRS and CDR2 YFSETQ. Trimming cost V 0 bases and J 11 bases; bases outside gene matches: 7. The CDR3 consists of 13 residues. This chain's CDR3 is CASSLGQDRAKYF. CDR3 DNA: TGCGCCAGCAGCTTGGGACAGGACAGGGCCAAGTACTTC.

This clonotype has ten or more counts. The chain uses TRBV9 and TRBJ2-5, with 8 nucleotides matching TRBD1. Per germline, CDR1 SGDLS and CDR2 YYNGEE. V gave up 3 bases and J gave up 3 bases; unmatched junction bases: 7. This CDR3 is 15 amino acids long. CDR3 DNA sequence: TGTGCCAGCAGCGGGAGACAGGGGAGCGAAGAGACCCAGTACTTC. This codes for CASSGRQGSEETQYF.

This clonotype was counted at least ten times. The chain combines TRBV9 with TRBJ2-2; no firm D call. The CDR3 sequence is 14 residues long. The germline V gene encodes CDR1 SGDLS and CDR2 YYNGEE. V was trimmed by 1 base and J by 0 bases, leaving 4 bases between them. CDR3 nucleotide sequence: TGTGCCAGCAGCGTATTGCCGAACACCGGGGAGCTGTTTTTT. This gives the protein CASSVLPNTGELFF. Drawing the rest from reference TRBV9 and TRBJ2-2, the complete variable domain is DSGVTQTPKHLITATGQRVTLRCSPRSGDLSVYWYQQSLDQGLQFLIQYYNGEERAKGNILERFSAQQFPDLHSELNLSSLELGDSALYFCASSVLPNTGELFFGEGSRLTVL.

This clonotype was detected many times. This chain links TRBV20-1 with TRBJ2-5; 9 bases match TRBD1. The CDR3 is 14 residues long. Trimming cost V 2 bases and J 5 bases; bases outside gene matches: 6. CDR1 and CDR2 from the germline V gene are DFQATT and SNEGSKA (reference sequence). CDR3 in amino acids: CSARPGQGFETQYF. Written as DNA, the CDR3 is TGCAGTGCTAGACCGGGACAGGGTTTTGAGACCCAGTACTTC.

Many counts were recorded for this clonotype. V is TRBV7-6 and J is TRBJ1-4; D not resolved. Germline values: CDR1 SGHVS, CDR2 FNYEAQ. Trimming took 2 bases from V and 13 from J, leaving 14 bases between them. This CDR3 is built from 13 residues. This chain's CDR3 is CASSLLSSGILFF. The CDR3 DNA sequence: TGTGCCAGCAGCTTACTCAGCTCCGGTATACTGTTTTTT.

This clonotype was recorded at least ten times. The V and J genes are TRBV5-6 and TRBJ1-2; D uncertain. The V end was cut by 0 bases, the J end by 4 bases, with 10 bases between. The CDR3 runs 14 residues. Looked up from germline, CDR1 is SGHDT and CDR2 is YYEEEE. The CDR3 DNA follows: TGTGCCAGCAGCTTGGTTATGGAAAGCTATGGCTACACCTTC. Translated: CASSLVMESYGYTF.

This clonotype is labeled as medium-sized. The chain employs TRBV12-3 or TRBV12-4 and TRBJ1-3; no definite D call. The length of the CDR3 is 15 residues. V was cut by 1 base and J by 4 bases, with 11 bases left in between. CDR3 region: CASSLDRAVGNTIYF. For the CDR3, the DNA is TGTGCCAGCAGTTTAGACCGGGCAGTCGGAAACACCATATATTTT.

This chain joins TRBV5-1 and TRBJ2-5; no clear D gene. This CDR3 contains 11 residues. Trimming left V 5 bases short and J 8 bases short, with 10 bases between. The germline CDR1 and CDR2 sequences are SGHRS and YFSETQ. CDR3 protein: CASRLSATQYF. In DNA, the CDR3 is TGCGCCAGCAGATTGTCAGCAACCCAGTACTTC.

This clonotype was seen repeatedly, ten times or more. The chain employs TRBV5-1 and TRBJ2-6, with a possible D match to TRBD1 (5 bases). Looked up from germline, CDR1 is SGHRS and CDR2 is YFSETQ. Trimming took 2 bases from V and 0 from J, leaving 9 bases between them. The length of the CDR3 is 16 residues. This CDR3 reads CASSFQGSSGANVLTF. CDR3 in DNA: TGCGCCAGCAGCTTTCAGGGAAGCTCTGGGGCCAACGTCCTGACTTTC.

This clonotype was detected ten times or more. CDR3 sequence (DNA): TGTGCCAGCAGCAACCTAGGGACGTTCCAAGAGACCCAGTACTTC. Its translation: CASSNLGTFQETQYF. V gene TRBV6-1 combines with J gene TRBJ2-5; TRBD1 or TRBD2 may be the D gene (5 bases each). The CDR3 has 15 residues. In germline, CDR1 is MNHNS, CDR2 SASEGT. V was shortened by 6 bases and J by 1 base, with 15 bases between the two germline ends.

This clonotype was seen many times. The chain joins TRBV20-1 to TRBJ1-6, with TRBD1 matching 9 bases. The V segment lost 1 base and the J segment 10 bases; nucleotides outside the gene matches: 8. The CDR3 contains 15 residues. Germline CDR1 is DFQATT and CDR2 is SNEGSKA (reference sequence). CDR3 sequence reads: CSARVATGGRSPLHF. The DNA of the CDR3 is TGCAGTGCTAGAGTCGCCACAGGGGGCAGGTCACCCCTCCACTTT.

The table lists this clonotype with many counts. CDR3 residues: CASSRTGWTGELFF. In DNA, the CDR3 is TGTGCCAGCAGTCGGACAGGGTGGACCGGGGAGCTGTTTTTT. J is TRBJ2-2 and V is TRBV12-3 or TRBV12-4; 8 positions match TRBD1. The CDR3 is 14 amino acids. V shed 5 bases, J shed 5 bases, and the junction held 4 bases outside the gene matches.

This clonotype was seen ten or more times. This sequence joins TRBV20-1 and TRBJ2-3; D is perhaps TRBD1 (5 bases). The CDR3 is made up of 13 amino acids. The germline V gene encodes CDR1 DFQATT and CDR2 SNEGSKA (reference sequence). V was trimmed by 7 bases and J by 2 bases, leaving 13 bases between them. In nucleotides, the CDR3 is TGCAGTGTTGGCAGGGCATCCACAGATACGCAGTATTTT. Amino acid sequence: CSVGRASTDTQYF.

At least ten counts were recorded for this clonotype. The rearrangement uses TRBV11-2 and TRBJ2-7; D is possibly TRBD2 (5 bases). This CDR3 comprises 14 residues. CDR1 is SGHAT and CDR2 is FQNNGV in the germline V gene. V was cut by 7 bases and J by 6 bases, with 19 bases left in between. DNA of the CDR3: TGTGCCAGCACCCCGCAGAGGGAGTTTACCGAGCAGTACTTC. Translation: CASTPQREFTEQYF.

This clonotype was detected ten times or more. The V gene is TRBV12-3 or TRBV12-4, the J gene TRBJ2-5, with D possibly being TRBD2 (5 bases). Trimming shortened V by 6 bases and J by 4 bases, and 12 bases separated the two germline ends. This CDR3 region has 13 residues. CDR3 sequence: CASRKNEGETQYF. The CDR3, as DNA: TGTGCCAGCAGAAAGAACGAGGGAGAGACCCAGTACTTC.

This clonotype has a count of ten or more. This sequence joins TRBV19 and TRBJ2-3, with 7 bases aligning to TRBD2. The CDR3 runs 15 residues. Trimming cost V 3 bases and J 4 bases; bases outside gene matches: 7. The germline CDR1 and CDR2 sequences are LNHDA and SQIVND (reference sequence). The CDR3 protein is CASSIQAGRADTQYF. The DNA of the CDR3 is TGTGCCAGTAGTATCCAGGCGGGGAGGGCAGATACGCAGTATTTT.

Turning to this clonotype: A junction end diverges from the germline sequence, so it may reflect a read error. The rearrangement joins TRBV6-2 or TRBV6-3 to TRBJ1-5, with unresolved D. This CDR3 spans 14 amino acids. Germline V gene data show CDR1 as MNHEY and CDR2 as SVGEGT. The CDR3 region is CASSYKDWNSPQNF. The CDR3, as DNA: TGTGCCAGCAGTTACAAGGACTGGAATTCGCCCCAGAATTTT.

This clonotype was counted at least ten times. The chain recombines TRBV4-1 with TRBJ2-7; maybe TRBD1 (7 bases). CDR3 length: 15 residues. CDR1 MGHRA and CDR2 YSYEKL come from the germline V gene. The germline V and J ends were trimmed by 1 base and 0 bases, with 10 bases remaining between them. CDR3 loop: CASSQGRDSSYEQYF. As DNA, the CDR3 is TGCGCCAGCAGCCAAGGGCGGGACAGCTCCTACGAGCAGTACTTC.